This T cell receptor beta chain was identified during a study of T cell responses to AZD1222 COVID-19 vaccine. General observations from the study: Among the donors, most were white British and more were female, and clonal diversity was possibly underestimated. As reported, nearly half of all spike-specific TCRs target variant regions that are unmutated. There were vaccine-associated CD4 TCRs across spike, dominant at 160-218 and 743-854.

Only in-frame clones appear in the TCRdb table, and some are missing; sequencing was by immunoSEQ multiplex PCR. The repertoire holds about 260,000 clones, with 85% to 95% as singletons. Germline V gene lookup returns CDR1 LGHDT and CDR2 YNNKEL (reference sequence). The CDR3 spans 15 residues. The V gene lost 4 bases and the J gene lost 5 bases, with 14 bases spanning the gap. A remark on this clone: What it binds is not known.

Sequenced material: peripheral blood, taken on day 0 of AZD1222 vaccination. The rearrangement uses TRBV3-1 (or the pseudogene TRBV3-2) and TRBJ2-2; D possibly corresponds to TRBD2 (7 bases). The clonotype originates from an adult in good health. CDR3 in DNA: TGTGCCAGCAGCCCCGGGGGGCTCTCAACCGGGGAGCTGTTTTTT. Its protein product is CASSPGGLSTGELFF.